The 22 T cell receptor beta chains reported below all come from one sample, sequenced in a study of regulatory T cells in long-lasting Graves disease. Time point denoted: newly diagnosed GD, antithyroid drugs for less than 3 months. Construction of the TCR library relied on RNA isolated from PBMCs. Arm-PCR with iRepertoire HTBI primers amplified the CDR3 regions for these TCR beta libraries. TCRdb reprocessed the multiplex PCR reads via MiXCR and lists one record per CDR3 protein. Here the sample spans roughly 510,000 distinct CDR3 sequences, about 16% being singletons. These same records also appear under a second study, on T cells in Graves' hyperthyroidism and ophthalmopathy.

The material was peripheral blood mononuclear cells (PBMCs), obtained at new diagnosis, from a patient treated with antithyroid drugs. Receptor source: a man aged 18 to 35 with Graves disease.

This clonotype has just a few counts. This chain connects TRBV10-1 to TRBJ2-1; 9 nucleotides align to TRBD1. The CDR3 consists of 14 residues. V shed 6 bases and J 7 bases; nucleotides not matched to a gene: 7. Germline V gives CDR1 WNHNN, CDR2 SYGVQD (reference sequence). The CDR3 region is CASSPGQGKNEQFF. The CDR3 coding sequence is TGCGCCAGCAGCCCGGGACAGGGAAAGAATGAGCAGTTCTTC.

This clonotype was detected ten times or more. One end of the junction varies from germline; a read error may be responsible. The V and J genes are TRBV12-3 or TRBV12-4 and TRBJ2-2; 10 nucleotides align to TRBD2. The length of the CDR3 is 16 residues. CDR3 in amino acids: CASSLGLAGVTGELFF. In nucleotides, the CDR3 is TGTGCCAGCAGCTTAGGTCTAGCGGGAGTAACCGGGGAGCTGTTTTTT.

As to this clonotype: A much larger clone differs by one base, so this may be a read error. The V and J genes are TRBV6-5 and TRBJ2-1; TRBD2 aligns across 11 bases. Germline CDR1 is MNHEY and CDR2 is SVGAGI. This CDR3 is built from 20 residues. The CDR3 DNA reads TGTGCCAGCAGTTCCCCCGGGACTAGCGGTAGAGTGAGCTCCTACAATGAGCAGCTCTTC. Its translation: CASSSPGTSGRVSSYNEQLF.

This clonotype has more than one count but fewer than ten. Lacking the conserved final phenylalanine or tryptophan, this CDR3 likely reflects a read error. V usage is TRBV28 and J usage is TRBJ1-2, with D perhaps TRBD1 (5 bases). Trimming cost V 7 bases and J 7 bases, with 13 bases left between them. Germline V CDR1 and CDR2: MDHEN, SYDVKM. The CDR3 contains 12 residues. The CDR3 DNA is TGTGCCAGCACCCTTGGGGGAAGTGGCTACACCCTC. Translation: CASTLGGSGYTL.

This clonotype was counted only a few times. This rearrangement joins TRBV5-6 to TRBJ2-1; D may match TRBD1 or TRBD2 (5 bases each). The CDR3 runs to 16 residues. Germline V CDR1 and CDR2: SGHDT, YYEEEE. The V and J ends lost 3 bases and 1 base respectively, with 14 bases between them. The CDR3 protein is CASSSRGWGSYNEQFF. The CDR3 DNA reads TGTGCCAGCAGCTCCCGGGGCTGGGGTTCCTACAATGAGCAGTTCTTC.

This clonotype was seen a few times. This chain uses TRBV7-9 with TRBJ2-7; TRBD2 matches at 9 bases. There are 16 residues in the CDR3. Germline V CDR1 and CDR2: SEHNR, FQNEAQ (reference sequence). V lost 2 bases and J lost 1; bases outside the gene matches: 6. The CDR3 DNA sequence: TGTGCCAGCAGCTTACACGGCGGGAGGGTTTCCTACGAGCAGTACTTC. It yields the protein CASSLHGGRVSYEQYF.

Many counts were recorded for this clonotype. The DNA for the CDR3 is TGTGCCAGCAGCCCTCCAAGTCGACTGAACACTGAAGCTTTCTTT. Amino acid sequence: CASSPPSRLNTEAFF. The chain carries TRBV7-9 and TRBJ1-1; D is unresolved. The CDR3 spans 15 residues. The V gene's germline CDR1 is SEHNR and CDR2 FQNEAQ (reference sequence). The ends were cut back, 5 bases at V and 0 bases at J, with 13 bases in the middle.

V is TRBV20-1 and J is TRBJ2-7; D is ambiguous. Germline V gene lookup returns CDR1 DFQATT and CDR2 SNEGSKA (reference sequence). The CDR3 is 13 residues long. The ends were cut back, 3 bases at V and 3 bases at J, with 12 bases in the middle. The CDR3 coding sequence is TGCAGTGCTAGTGTTGGAGCAGACTACGAGCAGTACTTC. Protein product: CSASVGADYEQYF.

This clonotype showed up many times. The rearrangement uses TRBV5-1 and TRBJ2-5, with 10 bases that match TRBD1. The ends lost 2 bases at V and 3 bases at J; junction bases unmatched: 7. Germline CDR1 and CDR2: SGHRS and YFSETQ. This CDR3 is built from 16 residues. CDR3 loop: CASSLLGTGVEETQYF. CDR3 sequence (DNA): TGCGCCAGCAGCTTACTCGGGACAGGGGTTGAAGAGACCCAGTACTTC.

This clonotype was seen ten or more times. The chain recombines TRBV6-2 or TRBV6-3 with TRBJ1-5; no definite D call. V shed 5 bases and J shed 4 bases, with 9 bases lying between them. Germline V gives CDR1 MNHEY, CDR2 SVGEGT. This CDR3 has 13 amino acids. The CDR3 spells CASSERSNQPQHF. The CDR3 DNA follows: TGTGCCAGCAGTGAAAGGAGTAATCAGCCCCAGCATTTT.

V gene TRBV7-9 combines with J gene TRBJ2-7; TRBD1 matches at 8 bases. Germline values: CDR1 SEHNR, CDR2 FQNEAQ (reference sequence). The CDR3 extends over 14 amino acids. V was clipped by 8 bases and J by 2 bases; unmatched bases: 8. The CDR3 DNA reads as TGTGCCAGCGGCCCCTCGGGACAGGCCTACGAGCAGTACTTC. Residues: CASGPSGQAYEQYF.

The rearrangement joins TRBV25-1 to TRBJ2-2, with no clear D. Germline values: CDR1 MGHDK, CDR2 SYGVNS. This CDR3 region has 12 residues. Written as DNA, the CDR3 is TGTGCTAGCTGCTTAAGATCCGGGGAGCTGTTTTTT. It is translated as CASCLRSGELFF.

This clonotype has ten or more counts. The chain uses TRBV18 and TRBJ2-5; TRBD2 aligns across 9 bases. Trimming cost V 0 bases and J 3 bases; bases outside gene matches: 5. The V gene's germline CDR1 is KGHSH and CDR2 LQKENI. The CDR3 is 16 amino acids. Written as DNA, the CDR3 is TGTGCCAGCTCACCACCGCCAGCGGGAGGAGAAGAGACCCAGTACTTC. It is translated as CASSPPPAGGEETQYF.

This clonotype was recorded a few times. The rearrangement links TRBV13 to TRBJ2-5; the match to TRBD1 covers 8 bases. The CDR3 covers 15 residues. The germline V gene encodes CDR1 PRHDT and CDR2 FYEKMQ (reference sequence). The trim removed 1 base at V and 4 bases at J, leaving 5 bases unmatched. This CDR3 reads CASSLAGDRRETQYF. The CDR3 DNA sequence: TGTGCCAGCAGCTTAGCCGGGGACAGGCGAGAGACCCAGTACTTC.

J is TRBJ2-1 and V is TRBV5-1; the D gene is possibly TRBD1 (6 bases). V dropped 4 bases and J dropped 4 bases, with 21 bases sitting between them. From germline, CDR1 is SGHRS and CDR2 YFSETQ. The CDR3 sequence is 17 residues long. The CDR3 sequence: CASSREAGDAVYNEQFF. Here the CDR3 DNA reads TGCGCCAGCAGCCGGGAAGCAGGGGACGCCGTTTACAATGAGCAGTTCTTC.

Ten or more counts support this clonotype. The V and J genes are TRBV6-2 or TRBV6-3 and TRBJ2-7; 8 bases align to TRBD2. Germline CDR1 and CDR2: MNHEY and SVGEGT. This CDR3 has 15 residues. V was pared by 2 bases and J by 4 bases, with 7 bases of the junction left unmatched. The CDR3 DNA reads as TGTGCCAGCAGTTACGAGGCGGGAGGAGTTTACGAGCAGTACTTC. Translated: CASSYEAGGVYEQYF.

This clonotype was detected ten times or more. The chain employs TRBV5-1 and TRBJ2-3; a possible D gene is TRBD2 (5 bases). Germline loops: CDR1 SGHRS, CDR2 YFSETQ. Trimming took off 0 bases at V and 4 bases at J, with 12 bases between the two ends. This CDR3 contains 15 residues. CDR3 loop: CASSLGSGKADTQYF. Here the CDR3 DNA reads TGCGCCAGCAGCTTGGGATCCGGGAAAGCAGATACGCAGTATTTT. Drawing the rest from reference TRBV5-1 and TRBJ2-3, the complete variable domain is KAGVTQTPRYLIKTRGQQVTLSCSPISGHRSVSWYQQTPGQGLQFLFEYFSETQRNKGNFPGRFSGRQFSNSRSEMNVSTLELGDSALYLCASSLGSGKADTQYFGPGTRLTVL.

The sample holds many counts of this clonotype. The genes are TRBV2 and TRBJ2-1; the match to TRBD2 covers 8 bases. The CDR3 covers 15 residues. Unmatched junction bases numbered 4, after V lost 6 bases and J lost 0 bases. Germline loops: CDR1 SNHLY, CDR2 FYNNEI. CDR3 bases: TGTGCCAGCAGCAGACTAGCGAGCTCCTACAATGAGCAGTTCTTC. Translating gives CASSRLASSYNEQFF. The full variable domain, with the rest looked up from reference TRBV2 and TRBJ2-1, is EPEVTQTPSHQVTQMGQEVILRCVPISNHLYFYWYRQILGQKVEFLVSFYNNEISEKSEIFDDQFSVERPDGSNFTLKIRSTKLEDSAMYFCASSRLASSYNEQFFGPGTRLTVL.

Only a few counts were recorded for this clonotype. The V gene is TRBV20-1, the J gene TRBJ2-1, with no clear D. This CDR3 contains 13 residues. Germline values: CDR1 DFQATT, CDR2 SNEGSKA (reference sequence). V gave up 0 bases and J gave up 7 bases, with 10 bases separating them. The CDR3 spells CSARDRRWNEQFF. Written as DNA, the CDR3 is TGCAGTGCTAGAGATCGCCGGTGGAATGAGCAGTTCTTC.

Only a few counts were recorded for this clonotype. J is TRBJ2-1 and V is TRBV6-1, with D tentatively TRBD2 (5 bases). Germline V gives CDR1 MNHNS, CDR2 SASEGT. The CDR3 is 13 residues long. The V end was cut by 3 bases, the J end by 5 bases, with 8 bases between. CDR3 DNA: TGTGCCAGCAGTGAGTCCGGGAACAATGAGCAGTTCTTC. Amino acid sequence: CASSESGNNEQFF.

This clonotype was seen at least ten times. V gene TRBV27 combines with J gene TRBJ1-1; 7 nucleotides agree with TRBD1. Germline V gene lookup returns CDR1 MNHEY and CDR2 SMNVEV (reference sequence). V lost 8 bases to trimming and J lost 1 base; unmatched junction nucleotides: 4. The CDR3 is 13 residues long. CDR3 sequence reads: CASGTGANTEAFF. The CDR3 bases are TGTGCCAGCGGAACAGGGGCGAACACTGAAGCTTTCTTT.

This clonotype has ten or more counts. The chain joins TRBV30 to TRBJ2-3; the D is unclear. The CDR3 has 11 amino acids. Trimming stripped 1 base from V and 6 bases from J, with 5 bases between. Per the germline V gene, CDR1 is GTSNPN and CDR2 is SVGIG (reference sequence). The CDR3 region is CAWSEGDTQYF. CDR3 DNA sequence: TGTGCCTGGAGTGAAGGCGATACGCAGTATTTT. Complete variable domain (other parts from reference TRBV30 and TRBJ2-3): SQTIHQWPATLVQPVGSPLSLECTVEGTSNPNLYWYRQAAGRGLQLLFYSVGIGQISSEVPQNLSASRPQDRQFILSSKKLLLSDSGFYLCAWSEGDTQYFGPGTRLTVL.